The 4 T cell receptor beta chains presented below share a single source sample, sequenced in a study of CD8 T cells in Susac syndrome. cDNA came from around 0.54 to 1 ug RNA primed by random hexamers. TCRdb recomputed calls from the immunoSEQ multiplex PCR reads with MiXCR, one row per CDR3 protein. In the table there are approximately 150,000 distinct CDR3 sequences, roughly 92% of which are singletons. Sequences were obtained from CD4+ T cells from PBMCs. The receptors derive from a human donor with multiple sclerosis.

A few counts support this clonotype. As DNA, the CDR3 is TGTGCCAGCAGACGACAGGGGGGAGAGACCCAGTACTTC. Protein sequence: CASRRQGGETQYF. The chain employs TRBV5-6 and TRBJ2-5; 9 positions agree with TRBD1. The junction had 3 bases not matched to a gene; V was cut back by 5 bases and J by 4 bases. There are 13 residues in the CDR3. Per the germline V gene, CDR1 is SGHDT and CDR2 is YYEEEE.

The chain is built from TRBV28 and TRBJ2-1, with TRBD2 identical over 11 bases. CDR1 MDHEN and CDR2 SYDVKM come from the germline V gene. Germline trimming cut 11 bases from V and 7 bases from J; bases unmatched to any gene: 16. The CDR3 loop spans 16 amino acids. The CDR3 loop reads CAALRLAGGLGNEQFF. Here the CDR3 DNA reads TGTGCCGCCCTACGATTAGCGGGGGGGCTGGGAAATGAGCAGTTCTTC.

CDR3 in amino acids: CASSTPGTGANEQFF. CDR3 nucleotides: TGCGCCAGCAGCACACCCGGGACAGGAGCCAATGAGCAGTTCTTC. The chain couples TRBV5-1 to TRBJ2-1, with 8 bases lining up with TRBD1. Trimming took 4 bases from V and 6 from J; bases not matched to a gene: 9. The CDR3 extends over 15 amino acids. From germline, CDR1 is SGHRS and CDR2 YFSETQ.

The chain carries TRBV30 and TRBJ1-5; D gene ambiguous. Germline CDR1 is GTSNPN and CDR2 is SVGIG (reference sequence). Trimming took off 4 bases at V and 0 bases at J, with 10 bases between the two ends. This CDR3 comprises 14 residues. The CDR3, as DNA: TGTGCCTGGAACGGACCGGATAGCAATCAGCCCCAGCATTTT. Protein product: CAWNGPDSNQPQHF.